The 7 T cell receptor beta chains below come from one sample, sequenced in a study of regulatory and conventional T cells in RAG deficiency. The sorted conventional CD4+ T cells were CD25-low and CD127-high, with genomic DNA sequenced. The data were produced by immunoSEQ multiplex PCR, yet TCRdb's version contains in-frame clones alone and is incomplete. The sample lists 20,000 to 25,000 clones, 95% to 97% occurring once. The same specimen was also included in a second study, on regulatory T cells. That source reports: The PCR used 52 TRBV and 13 TRBJ primers.

Material: CD25- CD4+ T cells sorted from blood. The receptors originated from a human donor in good health.

The chain recombines TRBV6-1 with TRBJ2-7, with D maybe TRBD2 (7 bases). Germline CDR1 MNHNS, CDR2 SASEGT. Trimming took 4 bases from V and 5 from J, leaving 15 bases between them. This CDR3 comprises 14 residues. The DNA for the CDR3 is TGTGCCAGCAGTGTTTTACGGGGGGCAGACGAGCAGTACTTC. Encoded protein: CASSVLRGADEQYF.

The CDR3 DNA follows: TGCGCCAGCAGCTTGGAGGGGGCGGTAGACTATGGCTACACCTTC. Translation: CASSLEGAVDYGYTF. The rearrangement links TRBV5-1 to TRBJ1-2; TRBD1 agrees at 7 bases. The CDR3 runs 15 residues. The germline CDR1 and CDR2 sequences are SGHRS and YFSETQ. V shed 0 bases and J 3 bases; nucleotides not matched to a gene: 5.

Worth noting for this clone: At one of its ends the junction is not consistent with the germline gene, which may arise from a read error. This chain joins TRBV5-1 and TRBJ2-1; 12 bases line up with TRBD1. Germline values: CDR1 SGHRS, CDR2 YFSETQ. This CDR3 spans 11 amino acids. The CDR3, as DNA: TGCGCCAGCAGCCCGGGACAGGGGGCAATCTTC. It specifies CASSPGQGAIF.

This chain uses TRBV19 with TRBJ2-1; TRBD1 aligns across 8 bases. This CDR3 is built from 17 residues. Germline V lookup: CDR1 LNHDA, CDR2 SQIVND (reference sequence). V lost 3 bases and J lost 7; bases outside the gene matches: 14. The CDR3 DNA is TGTGCCAGTAGTATTTTTTCGACAGGGGATCACCCTAATGAGCAGTTCTTC. The encoded protein is CASSIFSTGDHPNEQFF.

V is TRBV5-4 and J is TRBJ2-2; D remains unclear. CDR1 and CDR2 (germline): SGHNT, YYREEE (reference sequence). The CDR3 is 12 residues long. V lost 3 bases to trimming and J lost 2 bases, with 2 bases between them. The CDR3 loop reads CASSSNTGELFF. The CDR3, as DNA: TGTGCCAGCAGCTCTAACACCGGGGAGCTGTTTTTT.

J is TRBJ2-5 and V is TRBV7-2, with 10 positions matching TRBD2. Unmatched junction bases numbered 1, after V lost 3 bases and J lost 3 bases. CDR1 and CDR2 (germline): SGHTA, FQGNSA. The CDR3 length is 14 residues. The CDR3 DNA follows: TGTGCCAGCAGCTTCGGACTAGCGGAAGAGACCCAGTACTTC. The encoded protein is CASSFGLAEETQYF. Filled out from reference TRBV7-2 and TRBJ2-5, the complete variable domain reads GAGVSQSPSNKVTEKGKDVELRCDPISGHTALYWYRQSLGQGLEFLIYFQGNSAPDKSGLPSDRFSAERTGGSVSTLTIQRTQQEDSAVYLCASSFGLAEETQYFGPGTRLLVL.

The chain recombines TRBV18 with TRBJ1-2, with 9 bases fitting TRBD1. The V gene end was trimmed by 3 bases and the J gene end by 8 bases; junction bases not matched to a gene: 7. Germline V lookup: CDR1 KGHSH, CDR2 LQKENI. This CDR3 has 14 amino acids. The CDR3 nucleotides read TGTGCCAGCTCACCCTGGACAGGGGAGGAGGGCTACACCTTC. It translates to CASSPWTGEEGYTF.